These 15 T cell receptor beta chains share one sample of origin, sequenced in a study of cytomegalovirus exposure and HLA in healthy donors. This PCR relied on a set of 60 Vbeta primers and 13 Jbeta primers. The method was immunoSEQ multiplex PCR; TCRdb's version includes in-frame clones alone and lacks a portion of them. The table includes some 190,000 clones, 70% to 80% detected once. Sample: PBMCs. The receptors here all came from a woman between 25 and 40 years old in good health and CMV-seropositive.

The gene calls are TRBV4-2 and TRBJ2-2; 9 bases line up with TRBD1. V shed 8 bases and J 5 bases; nucleotides not matched to a gene: 15. Germline CDR1 is LGHNA and CDR2 is YNFKEQ. This CDR3 comprises 17 residues. In DNA form, the CDR3 reads TGTGCCAGCCAGCCAGGGAGGGACAGGGCTTATACCGGGGAGCTGTTTTTT. It translates to CASQPGRDRAYTGELFF.

The genes are TRBV28 and TRBJ1-5, with D maybe TRBD1 (5 bases). V lost 2 bases and J 7 bases, leaving 12 bases between the germline ends. Germline CDR1 and CDR2: MDHEN and SYDVKM. The CDR3 is 14 residues long. CDR3 in amino acids: CASSLGGGYQPQHF. In nucleotides, the CDR3 is TGTGCCAGCAGTTTAGGCGGGGGATACCAGCCCCAGCATTTT.

This clone occurred a few times. The V and J genes are TRBV7-8 and TRBJ2-6, with 8 positions matching TRBD1. CDR3 size: 14 residues. Trimming cost V 2 bases and J 13 bases; bases outside gene matches: 7. Per the germline V gene, CDR1 is SGHVS and CDR2 is FQNEAQ. The CDR3 sequence: CASSLWDRPQVLTF. CDR3 sequence (DNA): TGTGCCAGCAGCTTATGGGACAGGCCTCAGGTCCTGACTTTC.

The V call is TRBV23-1, the J call TRBJ1-4, with D possibly TRBD1 on 6 matching bases. Being an ORF, TRBV23-1 has a function that is uncertain. The CDR3 is made up of 12 amino acids. The V end was cut by 6 bases, the J end by 8 bases, with 10 bases between. DNA of the CDR3: TGCGCCAGCAGAGAAGGACAGGAAAAACTGTTTTTT. The encoded protein is CASREGQEKLFF.

The rearrangement joins TRBV5-1 to TRBJ1-1, with 8 nucleotides matching TRBD1. CDR1 SGHRS and CDR2 YFSETQ come from the germline V gene. There are 16 residues in the CDR3. V was clipped by 3 bases and J by 5 bases; unmatched bases: 12. The CDR3 coding sequence is TGCGCCAGCAGCTCCGGACAGGGCTTATTGGGTACTGAAGCTTTCTTT. Translated: CASSSGQGLLGTEAFF.

The chain couples TRBV6-6 to TRBJ2-3; D may be TRBD2 (6 bases). Trimming took 2 bases from V and 6 from J, leaving 12 bases between them. Germline values: CDR1 MNHNY, CDR2 SVGAGI (reference sequence). The CDR3 length is 14 residues. The CDR3 bases are TGTGCCAGCAGTTACGGACCGGGAGCGGATACGCAGTATTTT. Protein: CASSYGPGADTQYF.

The V gene is TRBV11-2, the J gene TRBJ2-7; D is perhaps TRBD1 (5 bases). The CDR3 loop spans 12 amino acids. CDR1 is SGHAT, CDR2 FQNNGV, per germline. V was cut by 3 bases and J by 6 bases, with 9 bases left in between. The CDR3 sequence is CASSFRVGEQYF. The CDR3 region has the DNA TGTGCCAGCAGCTTCAGGGTGGGCGAGCAGTACTTC.

The chain couples TRBV4-3 to TRBJ1-3; D might be TRBD1 (5 bases). Germline V gene lookup returns CDR1 LGHNA and CDR2 YSLEER. V lost 5 bases and J 0 bases, leaving 11 bases between the germline ends. This CDR3 region has 15 residues. The CDR3 protein is CASSKDTNSGNTIYF. As DNA, the CDR3 is TGCGCCAGCAGCAAGGACACCAACTCTGGAAACACCATATATTTT.

The chain links TRBV27 to TRBJ1-4; 9 bases are shared with TRBD1. Germline CDR1 MNHEY, CDR2 SMNVEV (reference sequence). The length of the CDR3 is 15 residues. With V trimmed by 6 bases and J by 4 bases, 6 bases remained unmatched. CDR3 coding DNA: TGTGCCAGCAGATCCACAGGGGGCCGTAATGAAAAACTGTTTTTT. It specifies CASRSTGGRNEKLFF.

The rearrangement uses TRBV18 and TRBJ2-7, with 9 bases aligning to TRBD1. Germline loops: CDR1 KGHSH, CDR2 LQKENI. This CDR3 is 13 amino acids long. Germline trimming cut 4 bases from V and 3 bases from J; bases unmatched to any gene: 1. CDR3 DNA sequence: TGTGCCAGCTCACGGGACAGGGACTACGAGCAGTACTTC. It yields the protein CASSRDRDYEQYF. Using reference TRBV18 and TRBJ2-7 for the parts outside the CDR3, the full variable domain is NAGVMQNPRHLVRRRGQEARLRCSPMKGHSHVYWYRQLPEEGLKFMVYLQKENIIDESGMPKERFSAEFPKEGPSILRIQQVVRGDSAAYFCASSRDRDYEQYFGPGTRLTVT.

The rearrangement uses TRBV5-4 and TRBJ2-1; 12 nucleotides agree with TRBD2. V shed 3 bases and J 8 bases; nucleotides not matched to a gene: 9. The length of the CDR3 is 16 residues. Germline V gene lookup returns CDR1 SGHNT and CDR2 YYREEE (reference sequence). Written as DNA, the CDR3 is TGTGCCAGCAGCTCAGGACTAGCGGGATCCTTGGATGAGCAGTTCTTC. This codes for CASSSGLAGSLDEQFF.

This clone was observed once. Here the CDR3 reads CASSLWTGGFYEQYF. The CDR3, as DNA: TGTGCCAGCAGTTTATGGACAGGGGGTTTCTACGAGCAGTACTTC. The V and J genes are TRBV27 and TRBJ2-7; 10 bases map to TRBD1. Germline lookup yields CDR1 MNHEY and CDR2 SMNVEV (reference sequence). With V trimmed by 1 base and J by 3 bases, 3 bases remained unmatched. This CDR3 has 15 amino acids.

The count of this clone is one. The V call is TRBV14, the J call TRBJ2-2; D not certain. The V and J ends lost 0 bases and 8 bases respectively, with 7 bases between them. Looked up from germline, CDR1 is SGHDN and CDR2 is FVKESK. The CDR3 covers 13 residues. Here the CDR3 reads CASSQDRIGELFF. In DNA form, the CDR3 reads TGTGCCAGCAGCCAAGATAGAATAGGGGAGCTGTTTTTT. Supplemented by reference TRBV14 and TRBJ2-2, the full variable domain reads EAGVTQFPSHSVIEKGQTVTLRCDPISGHDNLYWYRRVMGKEIKFLLHFVKESKQDESGMPNNRFLAERTGGTYSTLKVQPAELEDSGVYFCASSQDRIGELFFGEGSRLTVL.

This chain uses TRBV12-5 with TRBJ1-4; 7 bases fit TRBD1. This CDR3 has 13 residues. The J segment lost 3 bases and the V segment lost 7 bases, leaving 2 bases of the junction unmatched. CDR1 is LGHNT, CDR2 FRNRAP, per germline. The CDR3 DNA is TGTGCTAGTGTCCAGGGGGCTAATGAAAAACTGTTTTTT. It codes for CASVQGANEKLFF.

The CDR3 DNA is TGTGCCAGCAGTGAGGCAGGGGGTTTCGCCTACGAGCAGTACTTC. Translating it yields CASSEAGGFAYEQYF. This chain uses TRBV6-1 with TRBJ2-7; 7 bases align to TRBD1. V trimming: 3 bases; J trimming: 2 bases; junction bases outside the gene matches: 7. The CDR3 runs 15 residues. Germline lookup yields CDR1 MNHNS and CDR2 SASEGT.